These 9 T cell receptor beta chains were sequenced from one sample in a study of blood T cells in healthy people across ages. It was with a sample-barcoded 5' primer and a J-beta primer mix that a second PCR of roughly 6 to 11 cycles was run. One entry per CDR3 protein results from TCRdb running MiXCR on the 5' RACE reads. The table lists 1.5 million to 1.9 million distinct CDR3 sequences, 40% to 45% of them singletons, with 4% in the top ten. Sequenced sample: blood. The origin of the receptors is a woman aged 18-35 years in good health.

The rearrangement uses TRBV20-1 and TRBJ2-7, with TRBD1 matching over 12 bases. With V trimmed by 7 bases and J by 3 bases, 4 bases remained unmatched. Looked up from germline, CDR1 is DFQATT and CDR2 is SNEGSKA (reference sequence). This CDR3 is 13 amino acids long. CDR3 in amino acids: CSVRDRGHYEQYF. CDR3 DNA sequence: TGCAGTGTTCGGGACAGGGGGCACTACGAGCAGTACTTC.

CDR3 loop: CASSPTSGARFSYEQYF. CDR3 DNA: TGTGCCAGCAGCCCAACTAGCGGGGCCCGATTTTCCTACGAGCAGTACTTC. The rearrangement links TRBV12-3 or TRBV12-4 to TRBJ2-7; TRBD2 aligns across 10 bases. V was pared by 6 bases and J by 1 base, with 12 bases of the junction left unmatched. The CDR3 is made up of 17 amino acids.

This clonotype was seen a handful of times. The chain recombines TRBV20-1 with TRBJ2-3; maybe TRBD1 (5 bases). The CDR3 covers 15 residues. V shed 5 bases and J shed 1 base, with 16 bases lying between them. Germline CDR1 reads DFQATT; CDR2 reads SNEGSKA (reference sequence). The CDR3 protein is CSARPGRGGTDTQYF. CDR3 in DNA: TGCAGTGCTCGGCCGGGTAGGGGTGGCACAGATACGCAGTATTTT.

The V gene is TRBV20-1, the J gene TRBJ2-1; D remains unclear. This CDR3 has 11 residues. Germline values: CDR1 DFQATT, CDR2 SNEGSKA (reference sequence). The CDR3 coding sequence is TGCGTCCACCGCTCCTACAATGAGCAGTTCTTC. It encodes CVHRSYNEQFF.

The chain uses TRBV6-1 and TRBJ2-7; TRBD2 agrees at 11 bases. In germline, CDR1 is MNHNS, CDR2 SASEGT. V shed 7 bases and J 5 bases; nucleotides not matched to a gene: 16. The CDR3 consists of 17 residues. CDR3 amino acids: CASTLTSGGSPKNEQYF. The CDR3 bases are TGTGCCAGCACCCTAACTAGCGGGGGATCCCCTAAGAACGAGCAGTACTTC.

The rearrangement joins TRBV12-3 or TRBV12-4 to TRBJ2-7; D call uncertain. Deletions cut 6 bases from V and 5 bases from J, with 11 bases between. This CDR3 is built from 12 residues. The CDR3 DNA follows: TGTGCCAGCAGCCGAATCATCCACGAGCAGTACTTC. It translates to CASSRIIHEQYF.

To note about this clonotype: At one boundary the junction diverges from the germline segment, which might be a read error. The rearrangement links TRBV15 to TRBJ2-1; 11 nucleotides align to TRBD2. This CDR3 contains 19 residues. Germline V gene data show CDR1 as LNHNV and CDR2 as YYDKDF (reference sequence). Here the CDR3 DNA reads TGTGCCACCAGCAGAGTTGGTAGCGGGGGGGTTACATCCTGCAATGAGCAGTTCTTC. Translating gives CATSRVGSGGVTSCNEQFF. The whole variable domain, filled in from reference TRBV15 and TRBJ2-1, reads DAMVIQNPRYQVTQFGKPVTLSCSQTLNHNVMYWYQQKSSQAPKLLFHYYDKDFNNEADTPDNFQSRRPNTSFCFLDIRSPGLGDTAMYLCATSRVGSGGVTSCNEQFFGPGTRLTVL.

The table lists this clonotype with a few counts. The chain combines TRBV4-2 with TRBJ1-1; 8 bases are shared with TRBD1. Trimming at V came to 4 bases and at J to 3 bases, leaving 10 bases not matched to a gene. The germline gives CDR1 LGHNA, CDR2 YNFKEQ. This CDR3 region has 16 residues. CDR3 sequence (DNA): TGTGCCAGCAGCCGGGGCCGGACAGGGTTCGACACTGAAGCTTTCTTT. It is translated as CASSRGRTGFDTEAFF.

J is TRBJ1-5 and V is TRBV12-3 or TRBV12-4, with D possibly matching TRBD1 (5 bases). V was cut by 5 bases and J by 2 bases, with 13 bases left in between. This CDR3 comprises 15 residues. CDR3 amino acids: CASSLSGSRNQPQHF. The CDR3 DNA reads TGTGCCAGCAGTCTATCAGGGTCGCGCAATCAGCCCCAGCATTTT.